This entry describes one TCR beta chain. What it binds is unknown. RNA transcripts provided the source from which TCR beta CDR3 regions were amplified. During a first-round RT-PCR of the TCR CDR3, the HTBI primer set was used. One entry per CDR3 protein results from TCRdb running MiXCR on the multiplex PCR reads. The sample has about 570,000 distinct CDR3 sequences, 35% to 55% seen once. The sample belongs to a study of T cells in Graves' hyperthyroidism and ophthalmopathy. General study points: Model-based prediction identified ophthalmopathy a median about 7 months prior to its onset. Among thyroid clonotypes expanded above 0.001, most also appeared in blood.

Germline assignment: CDR1 DFQATT and CDR2 SNEGSKA (reference sequence). J was trimmed by 8 bases and V by 6 bases; bases with no gene match: 4. The CDR3 is 12 amino acids. This sequence was found in an adult woman with Graves' disease, either hyperthyroidism or ophthalmopathy (not recorded which). The chain links TRBV20-1 to TRBJ1-4; 9 positions agree with TRBD1. Sequenced sample: peripheral blood or thyroid tissue (not recorded which). DNA for the CDR3: TGCAGTGCCGATGGACAGGGGGAAAAACTGTTTTTT. Translating gives CSADGQGEKLFF.